The rows below give T cell receptor beta chains drawn from one sample of a study of early T cells in non-severe SARS-CoV-2 infection. TCRdb passed the 5' RACE reads through MiXCR, listing each CDR3 protein once. The repertoire holds 70,000 to 95,000 distinct CDR3 sequences, 16% seen once, with about 3% in the top ten. Source material: whole blood. The receptors here all came from an adult who was a healthcare worker with PCR-confirmed SARS-CoV-2 infection or an uninfected control (not recorded which). CDR3s include the opening cysteine and the closing phenylalanine or tryptophan. The D gene is left open where the match is weak. Part of the rows lack a size; the others show once, few, many or a class for expanded clones.

size | J | D | V | DNA | CDR3
few | TRBJ1-4 | NA | TRBV10-2 | TGCGCCAGCAGGGGAATCTCAGGGGCAACTAATGAAAAACTGTTTTTT | CASRGISGATNEKLFF
few | TRBJ1-1 | TRBD1 | TRBV30 | TGTGCCTGCCGACAGGGGAACACTGAAGCTTTCTTT | CACRQGNTEAFF
few | TRBJ1-2 | TRBD1 | TRBV6-4 | TGTGCCAGCAGTGACCGCCCCGGGACAGGGCTCATTAACTATGGCTACACCTTC | CASSDRPGTGLINYGYTF
few | TRBJ2-7 | NA | TRBV7-6 | TGTGCCAGCAGCTTAGTAACTGAGTCCTACGAGCAGTACTTC | CASSLVTESYEQYF
few | TRBJ2-3 | NA | TRBV5-1 | TGCGCCAGCAGCTTGGCAGGGGCCGACCTGGATACGCAGTATTTT | CASSLAGADLDTQYF
NA | TRBJ2-2 | TRBD1 | TRBV4-2 | TGTGCCAGCAGCCAAGATGGACAGGGGCCTAGCACCGGGGAGCTGTTTTTT | CASSQDGQGPSTGELFF
few | TRBJ1-2 | NA | TRBV7-6 | TGTGCCAGCAGCAGGAAAGCAAGGGGTGATGGCTATGGCTACACCTTC | CASSRKARGDGYGYTF
NA | TRBJ1-1 | NA | TRBV5-4 | TGTGCCAGCAGCCTGGCGTCCCTAGGGACTGAAGCTTTCTTT | CASSLASLGTEAFF
few | TRBJ2-7 | NA | TRBV6-1 | TGTGCCAGCGGACCTTGGGGATACGAGCAGTACTTC | CASGPWGYEQYF
NA | TRBJ1-1 | NA | TRBV27 | TGTGCCAGCAGTTTAAGGGGCACCGGGACACCATTCACTGAAGCTTTCTTT | CASSLRGTGTPFTEAFF
many | TRBJ2-7 | NA | TRBV7-9 | TGTGCCAGCAGCTTACGCGGGCCTACCCCATACGAGCAGTACTTC | CASSLRGPTPYEQYF
few | TRBJ1-1 | TRBD1 | TRBV10-3 | TGTGCCATCGGTGCAGGGACAGCAAACACTGAAGCTTTCTTT | CAIGAGTANTEAFF
few | TRBJ2-3 | NA | TRBV5-5 | TGTGCCAGCAGCTTGGCCGGCGCTACAACCGGGACCGGAGGCACAGATACGCAGTATTTT | CASSLAGATTGTGGTDTQYF
few | TRBJ2-3 | NA | TRBV28 | TGTGCCAGCAGTCTGGATGGTACGCAGTATTTT | CASSLDGTQYF
NA | TRBJ2-3 | NA | TRBV18 | TGTGCCAGCTCACCAAGTCCCGCAGATACGCAGTATTTT | CASSPSPADTQYF
many | TRBJ1-6 | NA | TRBV14 | TGTGCCAGCAGCCTCTTTCGGGGGCTGAAGGCTAATTCACCCCTCCACTTT | CASSLFRGLKANSPLHF
many | TRBJ2-2 | NA | TRBV29-1 | TGCAGCGGTGCCCCTAGGGGCAGCCTTGGGGAGCTGTTTTTT | CSGAPRGSLGELFF
NA | TRBJ2-7 | TRBD1 | TRBV10-2 | TGCGCCAGCAGTGAGGGGGGGACAGGGGTCGGGTACTTC | CASSEGGTGVGYF
NA | TRBJ2-5 | NA | TRBV12-3/TRBV12-4 | TGTGCCAGCAGTTTGTCTGGGGTAGAGACCCAGTACTTC | CASSLSGVETQYF
NA | TRBJ2-3 | TRBD2 | TRBV19 | TGTGCCAGTTTGGACGCGGGGGGGCCGGATACGCAGTATTTT | CASLDAGGPDTQYF
NA | TRBJ1-1 | NA | TRBV5-1 | TGCGCCAGCAGAAAGACGGACATGAACACTGAAGCTTTCTTT | CASRKTDMNTEAFF
once | TRBJ2-1 | TRBD2 | TRBV6-2/TRBV6-3 | TGTGCCAGCAGTTGGACTAGCGGGAGAGTGAGCTCCTACAATGAGCAGTTCTTC | CASSWTSGRVSSYNEQFF
few | TRBJ2-7 | NA | TRBV2 | TGTGCCAGCAGCCTAGGGGATGCCTACGAGCAGTACTTC | CASSLGDAYEQYF
NA | TRBJ1-5 | NA | TRBV12-3/TRBV12-4 | TGTGCCAGCAGTTTAGGACAGTTCAATCAGCCCCAGCATTTT | CASSLGQFNQPQHF
NA | TRBJ2-5 | TRBD2 | TRBV3-1 | TGTGCCAGCAGCCAACTGACTAGCGGGGGAGAGACCCAGTACTTC | CASSQLTSGGETQYF
few | TRBJ1-6 | TRBD1 | TRBV15 | TGTGCCACCAGCAGTCGAGTGACAGGGCTTTCACCCCTCCACTTT | CATSSRVTGLSPLHF
NA | TRBJ1-2 | NA | TRBV9 | TGTGCCAGCAGCGTAGCGGCCGGACAGAACTATGGCTACACCTTC | CASSVAAGQNYGYTF
few | TRBJ1-1 | NA | TRBV7-3 | TGTGCCAGCAGCCAGGGTTCCCTGAACACTGAAGCTTTCTTT | CASSQGSLNTEAFF
few | TRBJ2-7 | NA | TRBV2 | TGTGCCAGCAGCGGGTGGGATCCCTACGAGCAGTACTTC | CASSGWDPYEQYF
few | TRBJ1-1 | NA | TRBV20-1 | TGCAGTGCTAGGACAGGACCTCTGAACACTGAAGCTTTCTTT | CSARTGPLNTEAFF
NA | TRBJ1-6 | TRBD1 | TRBV6-6 | TGTGCCAGCAGTGTTGGGACAGATAATTCACCCCTCCACTTT | CASSVGTDNSPLHF
few | TRBJ2-7 | NA | TRBV6-2/TRBV6-3 | TGTGCCAGCAGTTACTCGGGACCACTCAGGGGCTACGAGCAGTACTTC | CASSYSGPLRGYEQYF
many | TRBJ1-1 | TRBD1 | TRBV28 | TGTGCCAGCAGCCCGACAGGGGCCCCCAACACTGAAGCTTTCTTT | CASSPTGAPNTEAFF
few | TRBJ2-7 | NA | TRBV18 | TGTGCCAGCTCACCATGGCAGGGGACAACCTACGAGCAGTACTTC | CASSPWQGTTYEQYF
few | TRBJ2-2 | TRBD1 | TRBV6-5 | TGTGCCAGCCATACAGGGGTCGATAACACCGGGGAGCTGTTTTTT | CASHTGVDNTGELFF
NA | TRBJ2-3 | NA | TRBV5-4 | TGTGCCAGCAGCTTGTCCTCAGATACGCAGTATTTT | CASSLSSDTQYF
few | TRBJ2-1 | NA | TRBV29-1 | TGCAGCGTTGGGCTTGCGAATGAGCAGTTCTTC | CSVGLANEQFF
few | TRBJ1-2 | TRBD1 | TRBV11-2 | TGTGCCAGCAGCTTAGATTTGGCAGGGGGATTCTATGGCTACACCTTC | CASSLDLAGGFYGYTF
many | TRBJ1-2 | TRBD1 | TRBV7-9 | TGTGCCAGCAGCTCCTTCCAGGGGGTCTATGGCTACACCTTC | CASSSFQGVYGYTF
few | TRBJ2-6 | NA | TRBV9 | TGTGCCAGCAGCGGCAAACAGGAGGCTGGGGCCAACGTCCTGACTTTC | CASSGKQEAGANVLTF
few | TRBJ1-2 | TRBD1 | TRBV10-3 | TGTGCCATCAGTAGAGGACAGGCTGCGCCTTATTATGGCTACACCTTC | CAISRGQAAPYYGYTF
few | TRBJ1-3 | NA | TRBV29-1 | TGCAGCGGCACAGTGGGGGCCCCTGGAAACACCATATATTTT | CSGTVGAPGNTIYF
NA | TRBJ2-4 | NA | TRBV20-1 | TGCAGTGCTACGAAGCGGCTAGCCAAAAACATTCAGTACTTC | CSATKRLAKNIQYF
NA | TRBJ1-1 | NA | TRBV7-3 | TGTGCCAGCAGCCGCGACGCCGGGTCGGGCGGCACTGAAGCTTTCTTT | CASSRDAGSGGTEAFF
few | TRBJ2-7 | TRBD1 | TRBV5-1 | TGCGCCAGCAGCTTGGACGGGACAGGGGGATACGAGCAGTACTTC | CASSLDGTGGYEQYF
NA | TRBJ2-3 | NA | TRBV19 | TGTGCCAGTAGTATCCCCCCAGATACGCAGTATTTT | CASSIPPDTQYF
few | TRBJ2-1 | NA | TRBV27 | TGTGCCAGCAGTTCCCTCGAGCCCCGACCGCCCTACAATGAGCAGTTCTTC | CASSSLEPRPPYNEQFF
NA | TRBJ2-7 | NA | TRBV6-6 | TGTGCCAGTACCACGGCGGACCAACCATCCTACGAGCAGTACTTC | CASTTADQPSYEQYF
NA | TRBJ2-2 | NA | TRBV28 | TGTGCCAGCAGGTTCCAGGGGTCTGTGGACACCGGGGAGCTGTTTTTT | CASRFQGSVDTGELFF
NA | TRBJ2-1 | NA | TRBV11-2 | TGTGCCAGCACTGGCGCCAGCTCCTACAATGAGCAGTTCTTC | CASTGASSYNEQFF
few | TRBJ2-3 | NA | TRBV6-5 | TGTGCCAGCGGAGAGTACACAGATACGCAGTATTTT | CASGEYTDTQYF
many | TRBJ2-1 | TRBD1 | TRBV5-5 | TGTGCCAGCAGCCCCTCGGACAGGGGATCTGAGCAGTTCTTC | CASSPSDRGSEQFF
many | TRBJ2-7 | TRBD1 | TRBV5-1 | TGCGCCAGCAGCCAGACCGGGACAGGGGAACGCGAGCAGTACTTC | CASSQTGTGEREQYF